Listed here are 8 T cell receptor beta chains from one sample, sequenced in a study of T cells in Graves' hyperthyroidism and ophthalmopathy. What was amplified from RNA transcripts were TCR beta CDR3 regions. The HTBI set primed first-round TCR CDR3 RT-PCR. TCRdb analysed the multiplex PCR reads with MiXCR anew, one entry per CDR3 protein. The sample gives about 660,000 distinct CDR3 sequences, just under 45% of which show up once; under 8.5% is in the top ten. Material: peripheral blood or thyroid tissue (not recorded which). The receptors were gathered from an adult man with Graves' disease, either hyperthyroidism or ophthalmopathy (not recorded which).

This clonotype was observed at least ten times. The gene calls are TRBV25-1 and TRBJ1-4; TRBD1 is a possible D gene (5 bases). The length of the CDR3 is 15 residues. Germline loops: CDR1 MGHDK, CDR2 SYGVNS. Trimming pared 3 bases from V and 8 bases from J, leaving 16 bases between. The CDR3 loop is CASSDPGTGEEKLFF. The CDR3 region has the DNA TGTGCCAGCAGTGACCCCGGGACTGGAGAAGAAAAACTGTTTTTT.

This clonotype was observed a single time. A much more abundant neighbour one base away suggests this may be a read error. The rearrangement uses TRBV20-1 and TRBJ2-7; D is unclear. The CDR3 covers 14 residues. Germline CDR1 DFQATT, CDR2 SNEGSKA (reference sequence). This CDR3 reads CSASPRRVRVEQHF. CDR3 coding DNA: TGCAGTGCTAGCCCGCGTCGTGTAAGGGTCGAGCAGCACTTC.

This clonotype showed up many times. V is TRBV10-3 and J is TRBJ1-2, with D tentatively TRBD1 (6 bases). This CDR3 has 15 residues. The ends were cut back, 6 bases at V and 4 bases at J, with 18 bases in the middle. Looked up from germline, CDR1 is ENHRY and CDR2 is SYGVKD. DNA for the CDR3: TGTGCCATCAGCTACCAACCAGGGGACTCCTATGGCTACACCTTC. It specifies CAISYQPGDSYGYTF.

The V and J genes are TRBV19 and TRBJ2-5; D call uncertain. The germline V gene has CDR1 LNHDA and CDR2 SQIVND (reference sequence). Trimming stripped 5 bases from V and 5 bases from J, with 18 bases between. The CDR3 has 15 amino acids. CDR3 nucleotide sequence: TGTGCCAGTAGTGCCGACCCGACACGGGTTGAGACCCAGTACTTC. Protein product: CASSADPTRVETQYF.

The sample holds one count of this clonotype. This rearrangement joins TRBV7-3 to TRBJ1-1; D unresolved. Germline V gene sequence: CDR1 SGHTA, CDR2 FQGTGA. Trimming pared 5 bases from V and 5 bases from J, leaving 9 bases between. The CDR3 sequence is 12 residues long. CDR3 protein: CASSQPTTEAFF. DNA of the CDR3: TGTGCCAGCAGCCAACCAACAACTGAAGCTTTCTTT.

This clonotype was recorded many times. The V gene is TRBV10-3, the J gene TRBJ2-7; 7 nucleotides align to TRBD1. Trimming took 3 bases from V and 1 from J; bases not matched to a gene: 3. The germline gives CDR1 ENHRY, CDR2 SYGVKD. This CDR3 is 14 amino acids long. The CDR3 sequence is CAISDKTGSYEQYF. CDR3 bases: TGTGCCATCAGTGACAAGACAGGGTCCTACGAGCAGTACTTC.

This clonotype was counted between two and nine times. The chain is built from TRBV7-9 and TRBJ1-3; D might be TRBD1 (6 bases). The germline V gene encodes CDR1 SEHNR and CDR2 FQNEAQ (reference sequence). The CDR3 totals 14 residues. Trimming shortened V by 5 bases and J by 4 bases, and 12 bases separated the two germline ends. The CDR3 here is CASSPGQLGNTIYF. Here the CDR3 DNA reads TGTGCCAGCAGCCCCGGACAGCTCGGAAACACCATATATTTT.

This clonotype was detected ten times or more. The chain has TRBV5-1 and TRBJ2-7; TRBD1 or TRBD2 may be the D gene (5 bases each). V dropped 2 bases and J dropped 6 bases, with 15 bases sitting between them. The CDR3 consists of 14 residues. CDR1 and CDR2 (germline): SGHRS, YFSETQ. CDR3 in amino acids: CASSFRDARGEQYF. For the CDR3, the DNA is TGCGCCAGCAGCTTCCGGGATGCGAGGGGCGAGCAGTACTTC.